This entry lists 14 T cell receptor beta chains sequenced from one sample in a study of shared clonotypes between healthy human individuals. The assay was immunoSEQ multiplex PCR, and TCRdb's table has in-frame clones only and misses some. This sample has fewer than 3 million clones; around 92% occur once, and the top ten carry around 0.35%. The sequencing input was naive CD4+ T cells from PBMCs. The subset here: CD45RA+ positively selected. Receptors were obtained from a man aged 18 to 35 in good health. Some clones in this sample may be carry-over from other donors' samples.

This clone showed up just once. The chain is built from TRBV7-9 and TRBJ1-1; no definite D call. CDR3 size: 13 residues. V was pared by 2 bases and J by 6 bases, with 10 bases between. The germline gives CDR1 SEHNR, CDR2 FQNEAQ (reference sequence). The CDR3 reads CASSLYQVPEAFF. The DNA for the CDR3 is TGTGCCAGCAGCTTATATCAGGTCCCTGAAGCTTTCTTT.

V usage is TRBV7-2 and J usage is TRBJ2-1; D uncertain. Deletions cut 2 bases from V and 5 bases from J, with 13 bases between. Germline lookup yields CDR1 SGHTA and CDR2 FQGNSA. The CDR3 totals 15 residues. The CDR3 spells CASSLMGRPHNEQFF. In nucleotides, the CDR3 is TGTGCCAGCAGCTTAATGGGTAGGCCCCACAATGAGCAGTTCTTC.

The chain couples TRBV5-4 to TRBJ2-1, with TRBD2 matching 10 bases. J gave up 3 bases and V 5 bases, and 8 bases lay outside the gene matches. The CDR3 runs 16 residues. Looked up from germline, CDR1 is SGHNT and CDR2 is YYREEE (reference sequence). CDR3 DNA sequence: TGTGCCAGCAGGAGGATGAGCGGGAGGGACTACAATGAGCAGTTCTTC. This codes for CASRRMSGRDYNEQFF.

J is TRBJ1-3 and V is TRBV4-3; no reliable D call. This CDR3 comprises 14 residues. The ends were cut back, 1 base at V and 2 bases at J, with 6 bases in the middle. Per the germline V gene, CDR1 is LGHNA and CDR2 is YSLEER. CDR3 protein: CASSQGVPGNTIYF. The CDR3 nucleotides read TGCGCCAGCAGCCAAGGGGTTCCTGGAAACACCATATATTTT.

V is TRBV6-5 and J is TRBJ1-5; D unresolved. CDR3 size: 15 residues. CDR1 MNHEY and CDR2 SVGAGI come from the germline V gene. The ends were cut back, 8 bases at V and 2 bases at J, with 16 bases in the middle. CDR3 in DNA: TGTGCCAGCGCCAGCCGGTCTGGGGGCAATCAGCCCCAGCATTTT. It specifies CASASRSGGNQPQHF.

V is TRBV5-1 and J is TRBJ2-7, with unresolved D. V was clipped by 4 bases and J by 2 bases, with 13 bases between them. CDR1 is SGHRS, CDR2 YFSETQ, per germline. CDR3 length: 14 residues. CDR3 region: CASSRMVPPYEQYF. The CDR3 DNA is TGCGCCAGCAGCCGGATGGTTCCTCCCTACGAGCAGTACTTC.

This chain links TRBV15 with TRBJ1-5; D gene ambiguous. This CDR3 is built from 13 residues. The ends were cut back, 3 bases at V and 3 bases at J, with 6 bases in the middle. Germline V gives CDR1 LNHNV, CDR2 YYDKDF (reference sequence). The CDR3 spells CATSREPNQPQHF. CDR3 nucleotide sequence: TGTGCCACCAGCAGGGAACCCAATCAGCCCCAGCATTTT.

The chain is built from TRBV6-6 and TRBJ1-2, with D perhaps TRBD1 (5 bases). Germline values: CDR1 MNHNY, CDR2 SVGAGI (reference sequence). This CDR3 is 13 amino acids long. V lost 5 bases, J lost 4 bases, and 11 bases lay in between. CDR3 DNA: TGTGCCAGCAGTCAGGGCCCGCTCTATGGCTACACCTTC. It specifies CASSQGPLYGYTF.

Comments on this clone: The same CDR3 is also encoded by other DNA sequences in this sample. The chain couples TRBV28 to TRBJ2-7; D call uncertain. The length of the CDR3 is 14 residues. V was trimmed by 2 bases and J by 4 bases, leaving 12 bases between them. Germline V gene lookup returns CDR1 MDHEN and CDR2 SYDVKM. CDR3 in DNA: TGTGCCAGCAGTTTAGGTGGCTCCCGGTACGAGCAGTACTTC. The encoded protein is CASSLGGSRYEQYF. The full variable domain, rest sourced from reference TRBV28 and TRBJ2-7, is DVKVTQSSRYLVKRTGEKVFLECVQDMDHENMFWYRQDPGLGLRLIYFSYDVKMKEKGDIPEGYSVSREKKERFSLILESASTNQTSMYLCASSLGGSRYEQYFGPGTRLTVT.

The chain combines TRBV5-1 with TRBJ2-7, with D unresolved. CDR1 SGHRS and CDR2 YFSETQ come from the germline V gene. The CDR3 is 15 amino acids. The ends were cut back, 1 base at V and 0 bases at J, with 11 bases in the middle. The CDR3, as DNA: TGCGCCAGCAGCTTGACCCCCACGAGCTCCTACGAGCAGTACTTC. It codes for CASSLTPTSSYEQYF.

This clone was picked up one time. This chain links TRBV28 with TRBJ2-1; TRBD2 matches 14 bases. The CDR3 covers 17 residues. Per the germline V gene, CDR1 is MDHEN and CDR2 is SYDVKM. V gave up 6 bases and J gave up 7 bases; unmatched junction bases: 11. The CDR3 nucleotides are TGTGCCAGCAGACCCCCCGGTGGGACTAGCGGGAGAAATGAGCAGTTCTTC. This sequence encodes CASRPPGGTSGRNEQFF. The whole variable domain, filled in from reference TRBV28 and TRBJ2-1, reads DVKVTQSSRYLVKRTGEKVFLECVQDMDHENMFWYRQDPGLGLRLIYFSYDVKMKEKGDIPEGYSVSREKKERFSLILESASTNQTSMYLCASRPPGGTSGRNEQFFGPGTRLTVL.

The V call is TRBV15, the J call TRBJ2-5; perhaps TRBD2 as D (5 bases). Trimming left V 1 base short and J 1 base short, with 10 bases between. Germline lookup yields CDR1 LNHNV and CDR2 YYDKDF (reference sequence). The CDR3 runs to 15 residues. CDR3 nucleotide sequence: TGTGCCACCAGCAGAGGCGCCGGGATCCAAGAGACCCAGTACTTC. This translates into CATSRGAGIQETQYF.

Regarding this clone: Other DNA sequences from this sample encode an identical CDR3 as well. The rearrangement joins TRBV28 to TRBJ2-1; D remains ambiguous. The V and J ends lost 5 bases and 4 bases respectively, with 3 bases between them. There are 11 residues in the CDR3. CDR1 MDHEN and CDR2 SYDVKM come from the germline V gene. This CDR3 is CASSTYNEQFF. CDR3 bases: TGTGCCAGCAGTACATACAATGAGCAGTTCTTC.

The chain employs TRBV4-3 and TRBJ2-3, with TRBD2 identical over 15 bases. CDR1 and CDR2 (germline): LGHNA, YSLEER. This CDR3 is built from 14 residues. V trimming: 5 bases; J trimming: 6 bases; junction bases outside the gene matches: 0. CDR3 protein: CASSGTSGGDTQYF. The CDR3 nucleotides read TGCGCCAGCAGCGGGACTAGCGGGGGGGATACGCAGTATTTT.